This TCR beta chain was sequenced in a study of OX40 agonist ivuxolimab in advanced cancers. Study-level background: It was permissible to have had prior anti-PD-1, anti-PD-L1 or anti-CTLA-4 therapy, and more than 30% had some. Partial responses were achieved by three patients: one hepatocellular carcinoma, two cutaneous melanoma.

Assay used: immunoSEQ multiplex PCR; TCRdb lists only in-frame clones, some missing. The repertoire consists of tens of thousands of clones, with approximately 90% occurring once and the leading ten covering 5% to 5.5%. Germline V lookup: CDR1 SGHTA, CDR2 FQGNSA. The CDR3 spans 14 residues. The ends lost 5 bases at V and 5 bases at J; junction bases unmatched: 8. The chain couples TRBV7-2 to TRBJ2-7, with 8 bases fitting TRBD1. The specimen comprised CD4+ or CD8+ T cells sorted from blood, sampled in a trial of the OX40 agonist ivuxolimab. The TCR sequence derives from an adult with an advanced solid tumor such as melanoma, head and neck, liver or kidney cancer. Written as DNA, the CDR3 is TGTGCCAGCAGCCCTAGTGGGACAGGAGACGAGCAGTACTTC. The encoded protein is CASSPSGTGDEQYF.